A selection of T cell receptor beta chains follows, all from one sample in a study of cytomegalovirus exposure and HLA in healthy donors. The method was immunoSEQ multiplex PCR; TCRdb's version includes in-frame clones alone and lacks a portion of them. This sample carries 200,000 to 250,000 clones, approximately 82% of them seen once, and the ten largest clones take 3% to 4%. Sequencing used PBMCs. All receptors come from a male donor in good health and CMV-seronegative. Each CDR3 is given with its conserved first and last residue. A D gene is named only where the DNA matches it firmly. The size of a clone is reported for some rows only, either as once, few or many, or as a class for expanded clones.

D gene	V gene	J gene	clone size	CDR3 protein	CDR3 DNA
TRBD1	TRBV29-1	TRBJ1-3	.	CSVATGTGAKLSGNTIYF	TGCAGCGTCGCTACCGGGACAGGGGCTAAACTCTCTGGAAACACCATATATTTT
TRBD2	TRBV2	TRBJ2-5	.	CASSGQFPGTPAGGQYF	TGTGCCAGCAGTGGCCAATTCCCCGGGACGCCCGCGGGGGGCCAGTACTTC
TRBD1	TRBV18	TRBJ1-1	.	CASSRQGFNTEAFF	TGTGCCAGCTCACGACAGGGTTTTAACACTGAAGCTTTCTTT
TRBD1	TRBV19	TRBJ1-2	.	CASSPTGVVEGYTF	TGTGCCAGTAGCCCGACAGGGGTAGTGGAAGGCTACACCTTC
.	TRBV11-3	TRBJ2-3	.	CASSGPGDTQYF	TGTGCCAGCAGCGGACCGGGGGATACGCAGTATTTT
.	TRBV4-1	TRBJ2-7	.	CASSRGSSGEIVQYF	TGCGCCAGCAGCCGCGGAAGTAGCGGAGAGATTGTGCAGTACTTC
.	TRBV7-8	TRBJ1-1	.	CASSLPGRGVPTEAFF	TGTGCCAGCAGCTTACCAGGCCGCGGGGTCCCTACTGAAGCTTTCTTT
.	TRBV6-1	TRBJ1-1	.	CASRAGILVNTEAFF	TGTGCCAGCAGGGCAGGGATCCTAGTGAACACTGAAGCTTTCTTT
TRBD1	TRBV5-1	TRBJ2-5	.	CASSGGQGGMETQYF	TGCGCCAGCAGCGGGGGACAGGGCGGGATGGAGACCCAGTACTTC
TRBD1	TRBV5-1	TRBJ2-1	.	CASSLAGQGLYNEQFF	TGCGCCAGCAGCTTGGCCGGACAGGGGCTATACAATGAGCAGTTCTTC
TRBD1	TRBV18	TRBJ2-6	.	CASSLQTGRVSGANVLTF	TGTGCCAGCTCTCTTCAGACAGGGCGGGTCTCTGGGGCCAACGTCCTGACTTTC
TRBD2	TRBV19	TRBJ2-3	.	CASSSLTSGRSDTQYF	TGTGCCAGTAGTTCCCTGACTAGCGGGAGATCAGATACGCAGTATTTT
TRBD2	TRBV6-5	TRBJ2-1	.	CASRSGTSGNNEQFF	TGTGCCAGCAGATCCGGGACTAGCGGGAACAATGAGCAGTTCTTC
TRBD1	TRBV19	TRBJ2-5	.	CASSATGGYLGTQYF	TGTGCCAGTAGTGCGACAGGGGGCTATTTGGGGACCCAGTACTTC
.	TRBV20-1	TRBJ1-4	few	CSAPRGKLFF	TGCAGTGCCCCCCGCGGGAAACTGTTTTTT
.	TRBV9	TRBJ1-5	.	CASSANVDQPQHF	TGTGCCAGCAGCGCGAACGTAGATCAGCCCCAGCATTTT
.	TRBV4-1	TRBJ2-7	few	CASSKEKTAYEQYF	TGCGCCAGCAGCAAAGAGAAGACAGCCTACGAGCAGTACTTC
TRBD2	TRBV7-3	TRBJ2-2	.	CASSLAGEVGELFF	TGTGCCAGCAGCTTAGCGGGAGAGGTCGGGGAGCTGTTTTTT
.	TRBV5-1	TRBJ2-7	.	CASSLLSSYEQYF	TGCGCCAGCAGCCTCCTCAGCTCCTACGAGCAGTACTTC
.	TRBV6-4	TRBJ2-1	.	CASSDASGESYNEQFF	TGTGCCAGCAGTGACGCCTCAGGGGAGTCCTACAATGAGCAGTTCTTC
TRBD1	TRBV7-8	TRBJ2-5	.	CASSLGDRAAETQYF	TGTGCCAGCAGCTTGGGGGACAGGGCCGCAGAGACCCAGTACTTC
.	TRBV28	TRBJ2-5	.	CASRNRERETQYF	TGTGCCAGCAGGAACAGGGAGAGAGAGACCCAGTACTTC
.	TRBV27	TRBJ2-7	.	CASSLSEGYEQYF	TGTGCCAGCAGTTTATCGGAGGGCTACGAGCAGTACTTC
.	TRBV6-1	TRBJ2-7	.	CASSPQGYEQYF	TGTGCCAGCAGCCCTCAGGGCTACGAGCAGTACTTC
.	TRBV5-4	TRBJ1-1	.	CASSLDRGVTEAFF	TGTGCCAGCAGCTTGGACCGGGGGGTCACTGAAGCTTTCTTT
.	TRBV28	TRBJ1-2	.	CASSFSGNGYTF	TGTGCCAGCAGTTTTTCGGGGAATGGCTACACCTTC
.	TRBV7-3	TRBJ2-6	.	CASSLRRHPSGANVLTF	TGTGCCAGCAGCTTAAGGCGACACCCCTCTGGGGCCAACGTCCTGACTTTC
.	TRBV19	TRBJ2-2	.	CASKIPASSANTGELFF	TGTGCCAGCAAAATACCCGCTAGCAGTGCGAACACCGGGGAGCTGTTTTTT
TRBD1	TRBV25-1	TRBJ1-1	.	CASSAGQGALIGTEAFF	TGTGCCAGCAGTGCGGGACAGGGTGCCCTAATAGGCACTGAAGCTTTCTTT
.	TRBV27	TRBJ2-7	once	CASSLGLNYEQYF	TGTGCCAGCAGTTTGGGACTCAACTACGAGCAGTACTTC
TRBD2	TRBV6-5	TRBJ2-1	.	CASREAGGTNEQFF	TGTGCCAGCAGAGAAGCGGGAGGGACCAATGAGCAGTTCTTC
.	TRBV19	TRBJ1-6	few	CASNNVEKRSPLHF	TGTGCCAGTAATAATGTCGAGAAACGGTCACCCCTCCACTTT
TRBD2	TRBV4-1	TRBJ2-7	.	CASSQLAGMVDEQYF	TGCGCCAGCAGCCAACTAGCGGGAATGGTTGACGAGCAGTACTTC
TRBD1	TRBV27	TRBJ2-1	once	CASSSDRDRNRYNEQFF	TGTGCCAGCAGTTCCGACCGGGACAGAAATAGATACAATGAGCAGTTCTTC
TRBD1	TRBV2	TRBJ1-4	few	CASRTGANEKLFF	TGTGCCAGCAGAACAGGGGCGAATGAAAAACTGTTTTTT
TRBD1	TRBV28	TRBJ1-1	.	CATSRGQKNTEAFF	TGTGCCACCTCTCGGGGACAGAAGAACACTGAAGCTTTCTTT
TRBD1	TRBV2	TRBJ1-5	.	CASARGPGNQPQHF	TGTGCCTCCGCCAGGGGGCCAGGGAATCAGCCCCAGCATTTT
TRBD1	TRBV7-9	TRBJ2-5	.	CASSPGQEQETQYF	TGTGCCAGCAGCCCTGGACAGGAGCAAGAGACCCAGTACTTC
.	TRBV18	TRBJ1-1	few	CASSPIGAGVAEAFF	TGTGCCAGCTCACCGATTGGGGCAGGGGTAGCTGAAGCTTTCTTT
TRBD1	TRBV7-6	TRBJ1-5	.	CASSSTGGSQPQHF	TGTGCCAGCAGCTCGACAGGGGGTAGCCAGCCCCAGCATTTT
TRBD2	TRBV9	TRBJ2-5	.	CASSLGGRGAPETQYF	TGTGCCAGCAGCTTGGGCGGGAGAGGGGCCCCGGAGACCCAGTACTTC
.	TRBV5-6	TRBJ1-2	.	CASSLGGLNYGYTF	TGTGCCAGCAGCTTGGGCGGGTTAAACTATGGCTACACCTTC
TRBD2	TRBV6-1	TRBJ2-3	.	CASSVGLADTDTQYF	TGTGCCAGCAGTGTCGGACTAGCGGACACAGATACGCAGTATTTT
.	TRBV11-3	TRBJ2-6	.	CASSPSGSGSGANVLTF	TGTGCCAGCAGCCCAAGTGGTTCAGGGTCTGGGGCCAACGTCCTGACTTTC
TRBD1	TRBV19	TRBJ1-3	.	CASSGTGSGNTIYF	TGTGCCAGTAGTGGGACAGGATCTGGAAACACCATATATTTT
.	TRBV25-1	TRBJ2-6	.	CASSVTGSGANVLTF	TGTGCCAGCAGCGTGACAGGCTCTGGGGCCAACGTCCTGACTTTC
.	TRBV7-2	TRBJ1-5	few	CASSPSIGQSNQPQHF	TGTGCCAGCAGTCCTAGTATTGGACAGAGCAATCAGCCCCAGCATTTT
.	TRBV4-1	TRBJ2-1	.	CASSQDTLVEQFF	TGCGCCAGCAGCCAAGATACTCTGGTAGAACAGTTCTTC
.	TRBV7-9	TRBJ2-1	.	CASIASASSYNEQFF	TGTGCCAGCATAGCTAGCGCGAGCTCCTACAATGAGCAGTTCTTC
.	TRBV29-1	TRBJ2-7	.	CSVEDTANQSFEQYF	TGCAGCGTTGAAGACACAGCCAACCAGTCTTTCGAGCAGTACTTC
.	TRBV11-2	TRBJ1-4	.	CASSLAGAEKLFF	TGTGCCAGCAGCTTAGCTGGGGCCGAAAAACTGTTTTTT
TRBD1	TRBV6-1	TRBJ2-7	few	CASSGDRGWSYEQYF	TGTGCCAGCAGCGGGGACAGGGGGTGGTCCTACGAGCAGTACTTC
TRBD2	TRBV7-9	TRBJ2-1	few	CASSLSRVTSGRGNEQFF	TGTGCCAGCAGCCTTAGCCGGGTGACTAGCGGGAGAGGCAATGAGCAGTTCTTC
.	TRBV4-1	TRBJ2-2	few	CASRSGAINTGELFF	TGCGCCAGCAGAAGTGGGGCTATCAACACCGGGGAGCTGTTTTTT